The T cell receptor (beta chain) described here comes from a study of cytomegalovirus exposure and HLA in healthy donors. Study details: Among several hundred genotyped donors, around 77% fell in the Caucasian-associated ancestry cluster.

The CDR3 contains 11 residues. The J segment lost 7 bases and the V segment lost 6 bases, leaving 2 bases of the junction unmatched. Germline V gives CDR1 MNHEY, CDR2 SVGAGI. Samples came from healthy bone marrow donors. Nominal health characterized the donors when sampled, though unrecorded immune exposures were likely. In the PCR, 60 Vbeta and 13 Jbeta primers were used. Only in-frame clones appear in the TCRdb table, and some are missing; sequencing was by immunoSEQ multiplex PCR. The sample has about 200,000 clones, nearly 80% seen once. The sample was PBMCs. The TCR originated in a male donor in good health and CMV-seronegative. V and J are TRBV6-5 and TRBJ1-1, with 7 bases that match TRBD1. CDR3 in amino acids: CASSRGFEAFF. CDR3 in DNA: TGTGCCAGCAGCAGGGGGTTTGAAGCTTTCTTT.